This T cell receptor (beta chain) was found in a study of blood T cell repertoires in COVID-19. Study context: The analysed material was cDNA or gDNA that came from T cells, B-cell-depleted T cells, or PBMCs.

In the source study's methods: Quantification of nucleated cells was approximated via reference gene primer amplification. Only in-frame clones appear in the TCRdb table, and some are missing; sequencing was by immunoSEQ multiplex PCR. V, J and clone size were drawn from that table, and D and trimming were deduced from the DNA. The table records roughly 150,000 clones, 83% of them present only once. Trimming cost V 4 bases and J 4 bases, with 10 bases left between them. The CDR3 is made up of 13 amino acids. Germline loops: CDR1 SQVTM, CDR2 ANQGSEA. The sequenced material came from peripheral blood. V is TRBV29-1 and J is TRBJ2-2; possible D gene TRBD2, 6 bases. This clonotype was obtained from a woman aged 80 or older with acute or convalescent COVID-19. This CDR3 is CSVGEVRTGELFF. The CDR3 DNA reads TGCAGCGTTGGGGAGGTTCGCACCGGGGAGCTGTTTTTT.